The 18 T cell receptor beta chains below all came from one sample that was sequenced in a study of shared clonotypes between healthy human individuals. Assay: immunoSEQ multiplex PCR; the TCRdb copy retains only in-frame clones and omits some. This sample carries about 990,000 clones, approximately 80% of them seen once, and the ten largest clones take roughly 0.62%. Sequenced material: memory CD4+ T cells from PBMCs. Subset noted: CD45RA-negative fraction. Receptors originate from a man between 18 and 35 years old in good health. Some clones in this sample may be carry-over from other donors' samples.

Remarks on this clone: Distinct nucleotide sequences in the sample also encode this CDR3. The rearrangement links TRBV2 to TRBJ1-1; TRBD1 is a possible D gene (6 bases). The V gene's germline CDR1 is SNHLY and CDR2 FYNNEI. CDR3 length equals 13 residues. Trimming took 3 bases from V and 5 from J, leaving 10 bases between them. Written as DNA, the CDR3 is TGTGCCAGCAGTGACAGGGGAGGGACTGAAGCTTTCTTT. It yields the protein CASSDRGGTEAFF.

Notes on this clone: The same CDR3 is also encoded by other DNA sequences in this sample. The chain links TRBV5-1 to TRBJ2-7, with D possibly matching TRBD1 (5 bases). The CDR3 is 13 residues long. Germline V lookup: CDR1 SGHRS, CDR2 YFSETQ. Trimming shortened V by 4 bases and J by 2 bases, and 10 bases separated the two germline ends. The DNA for the CDR3 is TGCGCCAGCAGCCTTGACAGTACCTACGAGCAGTACTTC. Protein sequence: CASSLDSTYEQYF.

V usage is TRBV30 and J usage is TRBJ2-4, with D uncertain. Trimming removed 5 bases at V and 1 base at J, with 12 bases between. The CDR3 is 14 amino acids. Looked up from germline, CDR1 is GTSNPN and CDR2 is SVGIG (reference sequence). The CDR3 region is CAWALLGAKNIQYF. In DNA form, the CDR3 reads TGTGCCTGGGCCCTGTTGGGGGCCAAAAACATTCAGTACTTC.

This chain uses TRBV7-9 with TRBJ1-2; 12 positions agree with TRBD1. Germline CDR1 SEHNR, CDR2 FQNEAQ (reference sequence). V was pared by 5 bases and J by 4 bases, with 8 bases of the junction left unmatched. The CDR3 is 16 residues long. CDR3 amino acids: CASSRFGTGGGYGYTF. CDR3 DNA: TGTGCCAGCAGCAGATTCGGGACAGGGGGCGGCTATGGCTACACCTTC. The variable domain in full, completed from reference TRBV7-9 and TRBJ1-2, reads DTGVSQNPRHKITKRGQNVTFRCDPISEHNRLYWYRQTLGQGPEFLTYFQNEAQLEKSRLLSDRFSAERPKGSFSTLEIQRTEQGDSAMYLCASSRFGTGGGYGYTFGSGTRLTVV.

The V and J genes are TRBV30 and TRBJ2-5, with TRBD2 matching over 7 bases. The CDR3 is 15 residues long. The V and J ends lost 0 bases and 4 bases, in that order; junction bases with no gene match: 8. In germline, CDR1 is GTSNPN, CDR2 SVGIG (reference sequence). The CDR3 loop is CAWSVPLRERETQYF. CDR3 coding DNA: TGTGCCTGGAGTGTCCCCTTGCGGGAGAGAGAGACCCAGTACTTC.

This rearrangement joins TRBV29-1 to TRBJ2-7; 7 bases are shared with TRBD2. The ends lost 3 bases at V and 5 bases at J; junction bases unmatched: 10. Germline loops: CDR1 SQVTM, CDR2 ANQGSEA. The CDR3 loop spans 14 amino acids. DNA for the CDR3: TGCAGCGTTGAGTTGAGTCTGGGGGGGGACGAGCAGTACTTC. This encodes CSVELSLGGDEQYF.

CDR3 amino acids: CASSLPGHTGELFF. The CDR3, as DNA: TGCGCCAGCAGCTTGCCCGGCCACACCGGGGAGCTGTTTTTT. The chain carries TRBV5-1 and TRBJ2-2, with D uncertain. The CDR3 runs to 14 residues. Germline V gene sequence: CDR1 SGHRS, CDR2 YFSETQ. The V and J ends lost 1 base and 3 bases respectively, with 7 bases between them.

V is TRBV2 and J is TRBJ2-3; 7 bases are a match to TRBD1. J was trimmed by 0 bases and V by 6 bases; bases with no gene match: 12. The CDR3 is 17 residues long. Germline values: CDR1 SNHLY, CDR2 FYNNEI. The CDR3 DNA reads TGTGCCAGCAGGACGGAAGGACAGGCCCTTAGCACAGATACGCAGTATTTT. It translates to CASRTEGQALSTDTQYF.

The chain uses TRBV29-1 and TRBJ2-5, with D maybe TRBD2 (6 bases). Trimming cost V 3 bases and J 1 base, with 9 bases left between them. This CDR3 region has 13 residues. CDR1 and CDR2 (germline): SQVTM, ANQGSEA. This CDR3 reads CSVEGGLQETQYF. For the CDR3, the DNA is TGCAGCGTTGAGGGGGGTCTCCAAGAGACCCAGTACTTC.

The rearrangement joins TRBV5-4 to TRBJ1-2; D is undetermined. Trimming took off 2 bases at V and 4 bases at J, with 9 bases between the two ends. Germline CDR1 and CDR2: SGHNT and YYREEE (reference sequence). This CDR3 has 13 residues. In DNA, the CDR3 is TGTGCCAGCAGCTTTTCGGTGGGCTATGGCTACACCTTC. Amino acids: CASSFSVGYGYTF.

The genes are TRBV19 and TRBJ1-2; D is possibly TRBD1 (5 bases). The V gene's germline CDR1 is LNHDA and CDR2 SQIVND (reference sequence). Trimming pared 5 bases from V and 4 bases from J, leaving 14 bases between. The CDR3 sequence is 14 residues long. The CDR3 protein is CASSQGWSFYGYTF. The CDR3 DNA sequence: TGTGCCAGTAGTCAGGGTTGGAGCTTCTATGGCTACACCTTC.

The gene calls are TRBV21-1 and TRBJ2-3; TRBD1, as called in the table, went unchecked against the DNA. TRBV21-1 is a known pseudogene. This CDR3 contains 11 residues. In DNA form, the CDR3 reads TGTGCCAGCAGAGGGGCAGATACGCAGTATTTT. Translation: CASRGADTQYF.

As for this clone: The same CDR3 also results from other DNA sequences found in this sample. This chain uses TRBV7-6 with TRBJ2-5; 11 bases agree with TRBD2. V was clipped by 5 bases and J by 3 bases; unmatched bases: 5. CDR3 length equals 15 residues. Germline loops: CDR1 SGHVS, CDR2 FNYEAQ. The CDR3 loop is CASSLSGRGKETQYF. Written as DNA, the CDR3 is TGTGCCAGCAGCCTTAGCGGGAGGGGAAAAGAGACCCAGTACTTC.

The chain uses TRBV6-5 and TRBJ1-5; D is perhaps TRBD1 (5 bases). V gave up 7 bases and J gave up 2 bases, with 15 bases separating them. The germline CDR1 and CDR2 sequences are MNHEY and SVGAGI. The CDR3 has 15 amino acids. The CDR3 region has the DNA TGTGCCAGCAAGGGGTTGGGGTCCGGCAATCAGCCCCAGCATTTT. Protein: CASKGLGSGNQPQHF.

The gene calls are TRBV9 and TRBJ2-5, with 10 bases identical to TRBD2. J lost 4 bases, V lost 0 bases, and 3 bases had no gene match. The length of the CDR3 is 15 residues. Germline CDR1 SGDLS, CDR2 YYNGEE. The CDR3 bases are TGTGCCAGCAGCGTAGATTCTAGCGGGAGAGAGACCCAGTACTTC. Its translation: CASSVDSSGRETQYF.

This clone was observed a handful of times. This chain uses TRBV29-1 with TRBJ2-5, with D possibly being TRBD1 (6 bases). TRBJ2-7 explains the end of the DNA better; the J call may be wrong. The CDR3 consists of 11 residues. CDR1 is SQVTM, CDR2 ANQGSEA, per germline. CDR3 in DNA: TGCAGCGCTAGACAGGCCTACGAGCAGTACTTC. It translates to CSARQAYEQYF.

V gene TRBV28 combines with J gene TRBJ2-7; D might be TRBD1 (6 bases). V lost 5 bases, J lost 5 bases, and 19 bases lay in between. Looked up from germline, CDR1 is MDHEN and CDR2 is SYDVKM. CDR3 length: 15 amino acids. The CDR3 protein is CASSPMTGVGDEQYF. CDR3 in DNA: TGTGCCAGCAGTCCAATGACAGGAGTGGGCGACGAGCAGTACTTC. The full variable domain, its missing parts supplied by reference TRBV28 and TRBJ2-7, is DVKVTQSSRYLVKRTGEKVFLECVQDMDHENMFWYRQDPGLGLRLIYFSYDVKMKEKGDIPEGYSVSREKKERFSLILESASTNQTSMYLCASSPMTGVGDEQYFGPGTRLTVT.

This clone occurred once. V is TRBV19 and J is TRBJ2-1, with D perhaps matching TRBD2 (6 bases). Trimming stripped 1 base from V and 5 bases from J, with 9 bases between. The length of the CDR3 is 14 residues. The V gene's germline CDR1 is LNHDA and CDR2 SQIVND (reference sequence). This CDR3 reads CASSIAGENNEQFF. The CDR3 nucleotides are TGTGCCAGTAGTATAGCGGGGGAGAACAATGAGCAGTTCTTC.